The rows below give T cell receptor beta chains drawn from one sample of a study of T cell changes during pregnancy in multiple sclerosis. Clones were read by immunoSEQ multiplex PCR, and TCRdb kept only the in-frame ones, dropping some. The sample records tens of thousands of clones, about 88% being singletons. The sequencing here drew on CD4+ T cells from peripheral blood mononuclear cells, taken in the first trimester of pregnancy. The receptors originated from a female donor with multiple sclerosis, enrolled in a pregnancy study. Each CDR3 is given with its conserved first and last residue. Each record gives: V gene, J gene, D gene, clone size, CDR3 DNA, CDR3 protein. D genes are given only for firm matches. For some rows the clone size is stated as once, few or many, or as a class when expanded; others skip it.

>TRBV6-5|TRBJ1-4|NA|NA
TGTGCCAGCAGTAGGGGCGGACAGCTAGGGGAAAAACTGTTTTTT
CASSRGGQLGEKLFF
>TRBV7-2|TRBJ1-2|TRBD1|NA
TGTGCCAGCAGCTTAGGACAGGGAAGGGGCTACACCTTC
CASSLGQGRGYTF
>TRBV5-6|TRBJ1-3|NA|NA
TGTGCCAGCAGCTTGGGGCGGGGTTATGGAAACACCATATATTTT
CASSLGRGYGNTIYF
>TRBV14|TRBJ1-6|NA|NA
TGTGCCAGCAGCCCCCGGCAGGGTAATTCACCCCTCCACTTT
CASSPRQGNSPLHF
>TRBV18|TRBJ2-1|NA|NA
TGTGCCAGCTTACAACAGCGGTCATCAGCAAACAATGAGCAGTTCTTC
CASLQQRSSANNEQFF
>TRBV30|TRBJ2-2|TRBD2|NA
TGTGCCTGGAGTTTCCTACGGACTAGCGGGAGTACGAACACCGGGGAGCTGTTTTTT
CAWSFLRTSGSTNTGELFF
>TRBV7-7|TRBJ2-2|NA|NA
TGTGCCAGCAGCTCAGGGACGAACACCGGGGAGCTGTTTTTT
CASSSGTNTGELFF
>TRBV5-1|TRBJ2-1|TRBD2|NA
TGCGCCAGCAGCTTGGCGCCTAGCGGAAATACGGTTGAGCAGTTCTTC
CASSLAPSGNTVEQFF
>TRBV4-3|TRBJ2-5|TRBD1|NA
TGCGCCAGCAGCCAAGGGACAGGGAATATGGAGACCCAGTACTTC
CASSQGTGNMETQYF
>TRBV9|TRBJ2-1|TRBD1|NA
TGTGCCAGCAGCGCGAGGGGGACAGACCATTACAATGAGCAGTTCTTC
CASSARGTDHYNEQFF
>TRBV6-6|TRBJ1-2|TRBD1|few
TGTGCCAGCAGCAAAGGACAGGGCCCCACCTCCTATGGCTACACCTTC
CASSKGQGPTSYGYTF
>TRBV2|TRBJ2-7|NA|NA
TGTGCCAGCAGTGAAGTGCTTACAGGAAGGATCTCCTACGAGCAGTACTTC
CASSEVLTGRISYEQYF
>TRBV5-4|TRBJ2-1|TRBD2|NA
TGTGCCAGCAGCTTGGGTCCAGCGGGAGGGGGTAATGAGCAGTTCTTC
CASSLGPAGGGNEQFF
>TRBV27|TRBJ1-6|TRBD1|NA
TGTGCCAGCAGTTTTCGGGACAGGGGGCTTGGGTATAATTCACCCCTCCACTTT
CASSFRDRGLGYNSPLHF
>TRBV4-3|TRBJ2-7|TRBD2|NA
TGCGCCAGCAGCCAAGATCTCCCTAGCGGGGGCGGTAGGGTCGAGCAGTACTTC
CASSQDLPSGGGRVEQYF
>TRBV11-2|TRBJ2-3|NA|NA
TGTGCCAGCAGCAAGGGACTTGCAAATAGAGATACGCAGTATTTT
CASSKGLANRDTQYF
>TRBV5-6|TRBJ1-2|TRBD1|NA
TGTGCCAGCAGCGCCTATGGACAGGTCTATGGCTACACCTTC
CASSAYGQVYGYTF
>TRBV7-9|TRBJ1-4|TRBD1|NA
TGTGCCAGCAGCTACTCCGGGACAGATAATGGGAAAAAACTGTTTTTT
CASSYSGTDNGKKLFF
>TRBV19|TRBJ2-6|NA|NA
TGTGCCAGCTCGAGACAGTCAATATCTGGGGCCAACGTCCTGACTTTC
CASSRQSISGANVLTF
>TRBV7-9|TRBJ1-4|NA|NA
TGTGCCAGCAGCCCTCACCCACTAGATAATGAAAAACTGTTTTTT
CASSPHPLDNEKLFF
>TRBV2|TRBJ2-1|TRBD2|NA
TGTGCCAGCAGGGGACTAGCGGGGGCCTACAATGAGCAGTTCTTC
CASRGLAGAYNEQFF
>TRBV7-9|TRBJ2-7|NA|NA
TGTGCCAGCAGCACAAAACAGAGCTCCTACGAGCAGTACTTC
CASSTKQSSYEQYF
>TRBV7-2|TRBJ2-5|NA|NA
TGTGCCAGCAGCTTCGGCGGGACCCGTCAAGAGACCCAGTACTTC
CASSFGGTRQETQYF
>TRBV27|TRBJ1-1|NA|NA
TGTGCCAGCAGTTTGGAAACAGGGAACACTGAAGCTTTCTTT
CASSLETGNTEAFF
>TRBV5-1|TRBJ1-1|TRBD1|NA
TGCGCCAGCAGCTTGTCTGGGTCGACAGGGGGCACTGAAGCTTTCTTT
CASSLSGSTGGTEAFF
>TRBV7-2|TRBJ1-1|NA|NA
TGTGCCAGCAGCTCCCAGACAGGAGCGTCCCTAGAAGCTTTCTTT
CASSSQTGASLEAFF
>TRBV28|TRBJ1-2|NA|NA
TGTGCCAGCAGCCCGGGGGACTTTTATGGCTACACCTTC
CASSPGDFYGYTF
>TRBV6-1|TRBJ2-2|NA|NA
TGTGCCAGCAGTGAATTTCGGTTGACCGGGGAGCTGTTTTTT
CASSEFRLTGELFF
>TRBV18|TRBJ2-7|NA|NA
TGTGCCAGCTCACTCGACACGGACTCCTACGAGCAGTACTTC
CASSLDTDSYEQYF
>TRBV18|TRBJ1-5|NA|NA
TGTGCCAGCTCCCCAGGCAATGATCAGCCCCAGCATTTT
CASSPGNDQPQHF
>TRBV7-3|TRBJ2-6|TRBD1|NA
TGTGCCAGCAGCTTATACTCGGGACAGACGAACGTCCTGACTTTC
CASSLYSGQTNVLTF
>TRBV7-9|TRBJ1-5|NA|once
TGTGCCAGCACCAATACCCAGGGACTTCAGCCCCAGCATTTT
CASTNTQGLQPQHF
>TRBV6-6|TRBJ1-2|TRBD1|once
TGTGCCAGCAGTCTACGGGGACAGGGGGTACCGTATGGCTACACCTTC
CASSLRGQGVPYGYTF
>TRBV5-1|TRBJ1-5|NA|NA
TGCGCCAGCAGCTTGGGACAGCCTTATCAGCCCCAGCATTTT
CASSLGQPYQPQHF
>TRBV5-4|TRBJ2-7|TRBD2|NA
TGTGCCAGCAGTTCGGGACTAGCGGGCCCGTACGAGCAGTACTTC
CASSSGLAGPYEQYF
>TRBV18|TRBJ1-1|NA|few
TGTGCCAGCTCACCCCTGCAGGGAGAAGCTTTCTTT
CASSPLQGEAFF
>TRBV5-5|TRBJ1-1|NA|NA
TGTGCCAGCATCGAGGGAACCGAAGCTTTCTTT
CASIEGTEAFF